This T cell receptor (beta chain) appears in the sequencing data of a study of T-cell reconstitution after alpha-beta-depleted transplantation in children. Overall study results and limits: Surviving recipient T cells and thymic progenitors produced the high day-60 TCRbeta diversity seen in some patients. From newly produced T cells came most of the T-cell counts and diversity one year after transplant. Reports say that about two months after transplant, the alpha-beta T cells came out of several hundred graft clones that had expanded.

Unique molecular identifiers were incorporated during preparation of the TCRbeta library. TCRdb analysed the PCR reads with MiXCR anew, one entry per CDR3 protein. The sample includes approximately 500,000 distinct CDR3 sequences, roughly a tenth of them seen just once. Trimming at V came to 1 base and at J to 8 bases, leaving 17 bases not matched to a gene. The CDR3 sequence is 18 residues long. The germline V gene encodes CDR1 SGHRS and CDR2 YFSETQ. This clonotype came up many times. The antigen remains unidentified. The origin of this receptor is a child aged 2 to 10 with inherited bone marrow failure, due to receive a stem cell transplant. Sequenced here: PBMCs, sampled before TCRalphabeta/CD19-depleted stem cell transplant. V and J are TRBV5-1 and TRBJ2-1, with 8 bases lining up with TRBD1. CDR3 coding DNA: TGCGCCAGCAGCTTGTATGGATTGAGGACAGGGTTGACGGATGAGCAGTTCTTC. Its translation: CASSLYGLRTGLTDEQFF.